This TCR beta chain was captured in a study of vaccination and CD4 T cells after COVID-19. Broader study findings: Convalescent patients displayed spike mono-reactivity in 304 of 307 vaccine-specific clones. It was observed that, in convalescent patients, a median around 85% of reactive clones arose only post-vaccination.

The Oncomine TCR Beta short-read assay generated sequence data from the DNA of cultured CD4+ T cells. Each CDR3 protein is one row after TCRdb ran MiXCR on the PCR reads. In the table there are roughly 12,000 distinct CDR3 sequences, 74% of which are singletons. As concerns this clonotype: The antigen is undetermined.

Per the germline V gene, CDR1 is GTSNPN and CDR2 is SVGIG (reference sequence). The CDR3 runs 14 residues. V was clipped by 2 bases and J by 0 bases, with 8 bases between them. Indicated treatment: approximately 10-day PBMC culture with coronavirus spike peptide pools or control peptides (ViraFEST assay). The ViraFEST method relied on peptide pools to expand antigen-specific T cells, followed by TCR sequencing. Per-well cultures of roughly 2 million PBMCs received 8.5 to 10 IU/ml IL-2 and around 10 ug/ml peptide pools. The rearrangement links TRBV30 to TRBJ1-3; tentative D call: TRBD1 (5 bases). The TCR comes from a human donor who received a COVID-19 vaccine. Sequenced material: CD4+ T cells from blood, cultured in vitro, taken after SARS-CoV-2 vaccination. CDR3 sequence (DNA): TGTGCCTGGAGTATCGGGACCTCTGGAAACACCATATATTTT. It codes for CAWSIGTSGNTIYF. Combining the CDR3 with reference TRBV30 and TRBJ1-3 gives the whole variable domain SQTIHQWPATLVQPVGSPLSLECTVEGTSNPNLYWYRQAAGRGLQLLFYSVGIGQISSEVPQNLSASRPQDRQFILSSKKLLLSDSGFYLCAWSIGTSGNTIYFGEGSWLTVV.